These T cell receptor beta chains were read from a single sample in a study of CD8+CD57+ T cells in acquired aplastic anemia. TCRdb analysed the reads with MiXCR anew, one entry per CDR3 protein. The sample yields some 180,000 distinct CDR3 sequences, 45% to 50% seen once. The sequenced sample was sorted CD4+, CD8+, or CD8+CD57+ T cells (not recorded which) from PBMCs. These TCRs come from a human donor in good health. Both conserved end residues are trimmed from each CDR3.

TRBJ2-5 | TRBV2 | 8 | ASSRDYKY
TRBJ2-7 | TRBV4-2 | 13 | ASSQALGEAYEQY
TRBJ2-7 | TRBV6-4 | 13 | ASSAQAGSAYEQY
TRBJ1-2 | TRBV4-1 | 12 | ASSQVGGVRGYT
TRBJ2-7 | TRBV11-2 | 14 | ASSLEGRPSSYEQY
TRBJ2-3 | TRBV19 | 12 | ASSSPGQTDTQY
TRBJ2-1 | TRBV20-1 | 12 | SGLLAGESNEQF
TRBJ1-1 | TRBV7-2 | 9 | ASSLVVEAF
TRBJ1-2 | TRBV18 | 12 | ASSTTGGAYGYT
TRBJ2-7 | TRBV2 | 12 | ASSPSPQAYEQY
TRBJ1-4 | TRBV2 | 13 | ASSDRGATNEKLF
TRBJ2-7 | TRBV11-2 | 13 | ASSLEAADSYEQY
TRBJ2-1 | TRBV7-4 | 11 | ASRPSSYNEQF
TRBJ1-6 | TRBV20-1 | 11 | SASGDTNSPLH
TRBJ1-4 | TRBV20-1 | 15 | SASNSWVAGSNEKLF
TRBJ2-4 | TRBV7-8 | 12 | ASSLSGGANIQY
TRBJ2-7 | TRBV15 | 10 | ATSRGIYEQY
. | TRBV5-1 | 11 | ASSLAGWETQY
TRBJ2-7 | TRBV25-1 | 10 | ASSEFNLDRY
TRBJ1-2 | TRBV20-1 | 11 | SARRPANYGYT
TRBJ2-3 | TRBV24-1 | 15 | ATSDWRAGSKADTQY
TRBJ2-7 | TRBV7-2 | 12 | ASSLAGDPYEQY
TRBJ2-2 | TRBV5-1 | 14 | ASSPNPRSGTGELF
TRBJ1-1 | TRBV2 | 12 | ASSGQGMNTEAF
TRBJ1-1 | TRBV11-2 | 10 | ASSLVYGAAF
TRBJ2-2 | TRBV24-1 | 15 | ATSDGVAPLNTGELF
TRBJ1-2 | TRBV29-1 | 11 | SVALLSNYGYT
TRBJ2-1 | TRBV20-1 | 10 | SGVSAYNEQF
TRBJ2-2 | TRBV10-3 | 13 | AISPGTGDTGELF
TRBJ1-2 | TRBV19 | 13 | ASSIRGREGYGYT
TRBJ1-5 | TRBV3-1 | 14 | ASSPDSTYSNQPQH
TRBJ1-1 | TRBV12-3/TRBV12-4 | 14 | ASSFLGTGLNTEAF
TRBJ2-7 | TRBV10-3 | 12 | AISVQGSNYEQY
TRBJ1-2 | TRBV25-1 | 13 | ASSEYYGGGGGYT
TRBJ2-1 | TRBV4-3 | 13 | ASSQVGGIGNEQF
TRBJ2-7 | TRBV29-1 | 14 | SVLSTGTGSSYEQY